The 22 T cell receptor beta chains below were found in one sample sequenced in a study of T cells after yellow fever vaccination. One entry per CDR3 protein results from TCRdb running MiXCR on the 5' RACE reads. The table includes roughly 170,000 distinct CDR3 sequences, approximately 6% detected once. The source was CD4+ T cells sorted from PBMCs, collected on the day of the first yellow fever vaccination. The receptors derive from a man younger than 35 who received the YFV17D yellow fever vaccine.

This clonotype was counted ten times or more. The chain recombines TRBV18 with TRBJ2-5; TRBD2 might be the D (5 bases). Trimming stripped 2 bases from V and 4 bases from J, with 11 bases between. Germline-derived CDR1 and CDR2 are KGHSH and LQKENI. This CDR3 has 14 residues. In DNA form, the CDR3 reads TGTGCCAGCTCACCAAAAGGAGGTGGAGAGACCCAGTACTTC. Translating gives CASSPKGGGETQYF.

This clonotype was picked up a small number of times. The chain employs TRBV5-1 and TRBJ2-3, with a possible D match to TRBD1 (6 bases). CDR3 length equals 16 residues. V lost 0 bases to trimming and J lost 0 bases, with 11 bases between them. The V gene's germline CDR1 is SGHRS and CDR2 YFSETQ. CDR3 amino acids: CASSLARQGSTDTQYF. As DNA, the CDR3 is TGCGCCAGCAGCTTGGCGCGTCAGGGGAGCACAGATACGCAGTATTTT.

This clonotype was detected many times. The CDR3 nucleotides read TGTGCCAGCAGTCTTAGCGGCCCCACCGGGGAGCTGTTTTTT. Translated, it gives CASSLSGPTGELFF. The chain links TRBV7-2 to TRBJ2-2; possible D gene TRBD2, 6 bases. This CDR3 contains 14 residues. Between the trimmed V and J ends, which lost 6 bases and 4 bases, there was a span of 12 bases. CDR1 and CDR2 (germline): SGHTA, FQGNSA.

This clonotype has a handful of counts. The chain carries TRBV7-6 and TRBJ2-7; 11 bases are shared with TRBD2. V trimming: 4 bases; J trimming: 2 bases; junction bases outside the gene matches: 16. Germline V gene data show CDR1 as SGHVS and CDR2 as FNYEAQ. The CDR3 consists of 19 residues. The CDR3 nucleotides are TGTGCCAGCAGCTCCATCGAGACTGTAGCGGGGGGGCCCACCTACGAGCAGTACTTC. It specifies CASSSIETVAGGPTYEQYF.

This clonotype has just a few counts. V gene TRBV27 combines with J gene TRBJ1-1; D remains unclear. The CDR3 has 11 residues. Germline loops: CDR1 MNHEY, CDR2 SMNVEV (reference sequence). Deletions cut 10 bases from V and 7 bases from J, with 13 bases between. Written as DNA, the CDR3 is TGTGCCACTCTCAGTAGCGGTGAAGCTTTCTTT. This encodes CATLSSGEAFF.

This clonotype was seen repeatedly, ten times or more. The V call is TRBV12-3 or TRBV12-4, the J call TRBJ1-6, with TRBD1 matching 12 bases. With V trimmed by 5 bases and J by 9 bases, 8 bases remained unmatched. The CDR3 has 16 residues. DNA for the CDR3: TGTGCCAGCAGTATCCCCGGGACAGGGGGCGGTTCACCCCTCCACTTT. It encodes CASSIPGTGGGSPLHF.

CDR3 in amino acids: CASSRGLTSYEQYV. In DNA form, the CDR3 reads TGTGCCAGCAGCCGGGGCCTCACATCCTACGAGCAGTACGTC. V and J are TRBV12-3 or TRBV12-4 and TRBJ2-7, with D perhaps TRBD1 or TRBD2 (5 bases each). This CDR3 contains 14 residues. Trimming took 6 bases from V and 1 from J, leaving 13 bases between them.

This clonotype was detected ten times or more. The chain couples TRBV7-2 to TRBJ1-2; the match to TRBD1 covers 7 bases. Losses at the gene ends were 4 bases for V and 8 bases for J; bases not matched to a gene: 7. Germline CDR1 SGHTA, CDR2 FQGNSA. The CDR3 sequence is 13 residues long. The CDR3 here is CASSSANRGGYTF. In DNA, the CDR3 is TGTGCCAGCAGCTCCGCAAACAGGGGCGGCTACACCTTC.

This clonotype came up once. A much larger clone is a single base away; this may be a read error. The V gene is TRBV11-3, the J gene TRBJ2-1, with TRBD2 identical over 8 bases. Looked up from germline, CDR1 is SGHNT and CDR2 is YENEEA. Unmatched junction bases numbered 9, after V lost 0 bases and J lost 11 bases. The CDR3 sequence is 15 residues long. The CDR3 coding sequence is TGTGCCAGCAGCTTAGAAACAGCGGGGGTGTATAAGCAGTTCTTC. This encodes CASSLETAGVYKQFF.

In its sample, this clonotype was seen a few times. V and J are TRBV7-6 and TRBJ2-2; D is unclear. V lost 1 base and J 6 bases, leaving 12 bases between the germline ends. The CDR3 extends over 15 amino acids. Per the germline V gene, CDR1 is SGHVS and CDR2 is FNYEAQ. The CDR3 region is CASSLVLAPAGELFF. CDR3 DNA: TGTGCCAGCAGCTTAGTTCTGGCGCCCGCCGGGGAGCTGTTTTTT.

This clonotype was counted many times. The chain has TRBV16 and TRBJ2-5, with D hard to call. The germline V gene has CDR1 KGHSY and CDR2 FQNENV. CDR3 length: 14 residues. V shed 0 bases and J shed 4 bases, with 9 bases lying between them. The CDR3 DNA reads as TGTGCCAGCAGCCAATCCTTGGGCGGAGAGACCCAGTACTTC. It is translated as CASSQSLGGETQYF.

This clonotype was observed a few times. The V call is TRBV6-1, the J call TRBJ2-5; possible D gene TRBD1, 5 bases. The CDR3 sequence is 15 residues long. CDR1 is MNHNS, CDR2 SASEGT, per germline. The V end lost 8 bases, the J end lost 3 bases, and 19 bases lay between the germline ends. Here the CDR3 reads CASPVIGESKETQYF. In nucleotides, the CDR3 is TGTGCCAGCCCTGTTATAGGGGAATCTAAAGAGACCCAGTACTTC.

This clonotype was counted ten times or more. This chain joins TRBV6-2 or TRBV6-3 and TRBJ1-2, with D unclear. From germline, CDR1 is MNHEY and CDR2 SVGEGT. The CDR3 is 11 amino acids. Trimming stripped 6 bases from V and 4 bases from J, with 6 bases between. The DNA for the CDR3 is TGTGCCAGCAGGACCGGCTATGGCTACACCTTC. As protein: CASRTGYGYTF.

Ten or more counts support this clonotype. The chain has TRBV6-1 and TRBJ2-7; D is unresolved. CDR1 MNHNS and CDR2 SASEGT come from the germline V gene. CDR3 length: 14 residues. The V and J ends lost 5 bases and 2 bases respectively, with 13 bases between them. The CDR3 region has the DNA TGTGCCAGCAGTCCCCGGGCCCTAGCCTACGAGCAGTACGTC. Translation: CASSPRALAYEQYV.

This clonotype was found many times. The CDR3 bases are TGCGCCAGCAGCTCTGGACAGGGGGCGTTTGATGGCTACACCTTC. Translation gives CASSSGQGAFDGYTF. The chain joins TRBV5-1 to TRBJ1-2; 11 nucleotides agree with TRBD1. CDR3 length equals 15 residues. Trimming cost V 3 bases and J 6 bases; bases outside gene matches: 7. Germline CDR1 reads SGHRS; CDR2 reads YFSETQ.

Many counts were recorded for this clonotype. This rearrangement joins TRBV5-1 to TRBJ2-1; the D gene could be TRBD1 or TRBD2 (5 bases each). V was pared by 4 bases and J by 8 bases, with 13 bases between. In germline, CDR1 is SGHRS, CDR2 YFSETQ. The CDR3 is made up of 13 amino acids. The CDR3 nucleotides are TGCGCCAGCAGCCCCCACCGGGGCGATGAGCAGTTCTTC. Translated, it gives CASSPHRGDEQFF.

This clonotype was seen ten or more times. V and J are TRBV5-1 and TRBJ1-1, with 7 bases matching TRBD1. With V trimmed by 1 base and J by 5 bases, 2 bases remained unmatched. The CDR3 is made up of 13 amino acids. Germline-derived CDR1 and CDR2 are SGHRS and YFSETQ. The CDR3 DNA sequence: TGCGCCAGCAGCTTGACAGGGGAAACTGAAGCTTTCTTT. This gives the protein CASSLTGETEAFF.

This clonotype was recorded many times. The V and J genes are TRBV7-2 and TRBJ1-4; D remains unclear. Germline CDR1 reads SGHTA; CDR2 reads FQGNSA. V was cut by 5 bases and J by 8 bases, with 24 bases left in between. This CDR3 is 17 amino acids long. CDR3 amino acids: CASSQTGLQRRGEKLFF. The CDR3 nucleotides read TGTGCCAGCAGCCAAACCGGACTACAACGACGAGGAGAAAAACTGTTTTTT.

This clonotype was counted many times. The rearrangement links TRBV5-1 to TRBJ2-2, with D unresolved. V lost 0 bases, J lost 1 base, and 10 bases lay in between. Germline V CDR1 and CDR2: SGHRS, YFSETQ. The CDR3 sequence is 16 residues long. The CDR3 here is CASSLVPGLNTGELFF. The CDR3 DNA reads TGCGCCAGCAGCTTGGTGCCTGGTCTGAACACCGGGGAGCTGTTTTTT. The complete variable domain, with remaining parts taken from reference TRBV5-1 and TRBJ2-2, reads KAGVTQTPRYLIKTRGQQVTLSCSPISGHRSVSWYQQTPGQGLQFLFEYFSETQRNKGNFPGRFSGRQFSNSRSEMNVSTLELGDSALYLCASSLVPGLNTGELFFGEGSRLTVL.

The chain carries TRBV6-6 and TRBJ1-4; D unresolved. V lost 4 bases, J lost 8 bases, and 11 bases lay in between. Germline V gene data show CDR1 as MNHNY and CDR2 as SVGAGI (reference sequence). The CDR3 consists of 13 residues. This chain's CDR3 is CASSSGSEEKLFF. In DNA, the CDR3 is TGTGCCAGCAGTTCTGGGTCGGAGGAAAAACTGTTTTTT.

The chain couples TRBV6-5 to TRBJ1-2, with 8 nucleotides matching TRBD1. V shed 0 bases, J shed 4 bases, and the junction held 1 base outside the gene matches. There are 14 residues in the CDR3. Germline V CDR1 and CDR2: MNHEY, SVGAGI. This CDR3 reads CASSYSQGGYGYTF. For the CDR3, the DNA is TGTGCCAGCAGTTACTCACAGGGGGGCTATGGCTACACCTTC.

This clonotype was recorded a few times. V usage is TRBV12-5 and J usage is TRBJ2-5; no clear D gene. V lost 0 bases, J lost 5 bases, and 13 bases lay in between. This CDR3 has 15 amino acids. The germline V gene encodes CDR1 LGHNT and CDR2 FRNRAP. The CDR3 loop reads CASGLVETPRETQYF. The CDR3 coding sequence is TGTGCTAGTGGTTTGGTCGAGACTCCGAGGGAGACCCAGTACTTC. Looking up the rest from reference TRBV12-5 and TRBJ2-5 gives the full variable domain: DARVTQTPRHKVTEMGQEVTMRCQPILGHNTVFWYRQTMMQGLELLAYFRNRAPLDDSGMPKDRFSAEMPDATLATLKIQPSEPRDSAVYFCASGLVETPRETQYFGPGTRLLVL.